The 23 T cell receptor beta chains in this list originate from one sample, sequenced in a study of blood T cell repertoires in COVID-19. The method was immunoSEQ multiplex PCR; TCRdb's version includes in-frame clones alone and lacks a portion of them. In the table there are about 130,000 clones, roughly 85% of which are singletons. Sequenced sample: peripheral blood. The receptors derive from a man aged 80 or over with active or convalescent COVID-19.

This clone was found once. The V call is TRBV4-1, the J call TRBJ1-5, with D possibly matching TRBD1 (6 bases). The CDR3 runs to 18 residues. Germline CDR1 reads MGHRA; CDR2 reads YSYEKL. V gave up 0 bases and J gave up 6 bases, with 21 bases separating them. The CDR3, as DNA: TGCGCCAGCAGCCAAGATGGATTAGCCGACAGGCCCATTCAGCCCCAGCATTTT. Its protein is CASSQDGLADRPIQPQHF.

This sequence joins TRBV21-1 and TRBJ2-5; the table calls TRBD2, which could not be checked here. TRBV21-1 is designated a pseudogene. CDR3 length equals 13 residues. CDR3 sequence (DNA): TGTGCCAGTTACCCTAGGGGAGGTGAGACCCAGTACTTC. Its protein is CASYPRGGETQYF.

The chain is built from TRBV3-1 (or the pseudogene TRBV3-2) and TRBJ2-3, with a weak D call TRBD2 (5 bases). The CDR3 runs 16 residues. V lost 1 base and J 2 bases, leaving 13 bases between the germline ends. CDR1 LGHDT and CDR2 YNNKEL come from the germline V gene (reference sequence). CDR3 sequence: CASSQGASPYTDTQYF. For the CDR3, the DNA is TGTGCCAGCAGCCAAGGGGCTAGCCCTTACACAGATACGCAGTATTTT.

The chain combines TRBV28 with TRBJ2-2; TRBD2 agrees at 12 bases. V lost 3 bases, J lost 4 bases, and 9 bases stayed unmatched. In germline, CDR1 is MDHEN, CDR2 SYDVKM. The CDR3 covers 18 residues. The CDR3 reads CASSLVSSGGATTGELFF. CDR3 sequence (DNA): TGTGCCAGCAGTTTGGTGTCTAGCGGGGGGGCCACCACCGGGGAGCTGTTTTTT. Variable domain in full (rest from reference TRBV28 and TRBJ2-2): DVKVTQSSRYLVKRTGEKVFLECVQDMDHENMFWYRQDPGLGLRLIYFSYDVKMKEKGDIPEGYSVSREKKERFSLILESASTNQTSMYLCASSLVSSGGATTGELFFGEGSRLTVL.

A single count supports this clone. J is TRBJ1-1 and V is TRBV29-1; D might be TRBD1 (6 bases). Deletions cut 4 bases from V and 1 base from J, with 16 bases between. Germline V CDR1 and CDR2: SQVTM, ANQGSEA. The length of the CDR3 is 15 residues. This chain's CDR3 is CSVGQVVYGNTEAFF. CDR3 in DNA: TGCAGCGTTGGACAGGTAGTTTACGGGAACACTGAAGCTTTCTTT.

The chain links TRBV6-5 to TRBJ1-1; possibly TRBD1 for D (5 bases). Trimming removed 7 bases at V and 1 base at J, with 16 bases between. Per germline, CDR1 MNHEY and CDR2 SVGAGI. The CDR3 has 15 residues. Here the CDR3 DNA reads TGTGCCAGCACCCGGGACTCCCCTTGGAACACTGAAGCTTTCTTT. Encoded protein: CASTRDSPWNTEAFF.

This clone has ten or more counts. The J gene is TRBJ2-1, the V gene TRBV6-2 or TRBV6-3; a possible D gene is TRBD2 (6 bases). This CDR3 contains 18 residues. The V end was cut by 6 bases, the J end by 7 bases, with 28 bases between. Germline V gene data show CDR1 as MNHEY and CDR2 as SVGEGT. DNA of the CDR3: TGTGCCAGCAGCCCTCTTACGGCTTCTAGCGCGCGTATGAATGAGCAGTTCTTC. Protein: CASSPLTASSARMNEQFF.

The chain carries TRBV19 and TRBJ1-5; TRBD1 agrees at 12 bases. Per germline, CDR1 LNHDA and CDR2 SQIVND (reference sequence). After removal of 5 bases from V and 5 bases from J, the junction contained 10 bases not matched to a gene. The CDR3 is 17 residues long. CDR3 region: CASSLDTGQGAYQPQHF. For the CDR3, the DNA is TGTGCCAGTAGTCTGGATACGGGACAGGGGGCTTATCAGCCCCAGCATTTT.

A single count supports this clone. This chain links TRBV20-1 with TRBJ1-5; 7 nucleotides match TRBD1. V lost 3 bases to trimming and J lost 5 bases; unmatched junction nucleotides: 7. This CDR3 region has 14 residues. In germline, CDR1 is DFQATT, CDR2 SNEGSKA (reference sequence). The CDR3 protein is CSASPGQTYQPQHF. The CDR3 nucleotides read TGCAGTGCTAGTCCGGGACAGACCTATCAGCCCCAGCATTTT.

The chain recombines TRBV19 with TRBJ1-1; the match to TRBD1 covers 8 bases. Per germline, CDR1 LNHDA and CDR2 SQIVND (reference sequence). This CDR3 has 14 amino acids. V dropped 6 bases and J dropped 6; count of bases not matched to a gene: 9. CDR3 amino acids: CASRLNRGSSEAFF. In nucleotides, the CDR3 is TGTGCCAGTAGGCTAAACAGGGGGAGTTCTGAAGCTTTCTTT.

The chain uses TRBV18 and TRBJ2-3; TRBD2 agrees at 14 bases. There are 18 residues in the CDR3. The V gene's germline CDR1 is KGHSH and CDR2 LQKENI. With V trimmed by 4 bases and J by 4 bases, 10 bases remained unmatched. This CDR3 is CASSRTTGTSGSADTQYF. The CDR3 DNA follows: TGTGCCAGCTCACGAACCACCGGGACTAGCGGGAGTGCAGATACGCAGTATTTT.

The V and J genes are TRBV6-5 and TRBJ1-2, with D perhaps TRBD1 (6 bases). Germline CDR1 is MNHEY and CDR2 is SVGAGI. Trimming pared 4 bases from V and 7 bases from J, leaving 16 bases between. The CDR3 sequence is 14 residues long. CDR3 region: CASSSDRTPSGYTF. The DNA for the CDR3 is TGTGCCAGCAGTTCCGACAGGACCCCCTCTGGCTACACCTTC.

This chain joins TRBV25-1 and TRBJ1-3; 8 bases are shared with TRBD1. The CDR3 is 15 amino acids. Per the germline V gene, CDR1 is MGHDK and CDR2 is SYGVNS. With V trimmed by 6 bases and J by 2 bases, 6 bases remained unmatched. The CDR3: CASRTTGDTGNTIYF. The CDR3 DNA follows: TGTGCCAGCAGAACGACAGGGGATACTGGAAACACCATATATTTT.

J is TRBJ1-6 and V is TRBV2; D is unclear. Germline V gene lookup returns CDR1 SNHLY and CDR2 FYNNEI. This CDR3 has 15 amino acids. The germline V and J ends were trimmed by 11 bases and 0 bases, with 14 bases remaining between them. The CDR3 sequence: CAGEWAPSYNSPLHF. The CDR3 DNA follows: TGTGCCGGCGAGTGGGCTCCCTCCTATAATTCACCCCTCCACTTT.

This clone occurred a few times. The chain combines TRBV5-6 with TRBJ2-5; TRBD1 matches at 9 bases. Germline CDR1 and CDR2: SGHDT and YYEEEE. The CDR3 length is 15 residues. The ends lost 4 bases at V and 5 bases at J; junction bases unmatched: 9. CDR3 region: CASSTGTGRGETQYF. The CDR3 nucleotides read TGTGCCAGCAGCACCGGGACAGGGAGAGGGGAGACCCAGTACTTC. The full variable domain, its missing parts supplied by reference TRBV5-6 and TRBJ2-5, is DAGVTQSPTHLIKTRGQQVTLRCSPKSGHDTVSWYQQALGQGPQFIFQYYEEEERQRGNFPDRFSGHQFPNYSSELNVNALLLGDSALYLCASSTGTGRGETQYFGPGTRLLVL.

The rearrangement uses TRBV27 and TRBJ2-5; D might be TRBD1 (6 bases). Germline loops: CDR1 MNHEY, CDR2 SMNVEV (reference sequence). There are 15 residues in the CDR3. Trimming removed 5 bases at V and 4 bases at J, with 17 bases between. The CDR3 DNA follows: TGTGCCAGCAGTCCGAGACGGGACACATTAGAGACCCAGTACTTC. Encoded protein: CASSPRRDTLETQYF.

This clone has a single count. J is TRBJ1-2 and V is TRBV10-3, with a weak D call TRBD1 (5 bases). Between the trimmed V and J ends, which lost 2 bases and 8 bases, there was a span of 12 bases. The CDR3 has 13 residues. Germline values: CDR1 ENHRY, CDR2 SYGVKD. The CDR3 nucleotides are TGTGCCATCAGTGAGGGGCGAGCAGGGGGCTACACCTTC. The encoded protein is CAISEGRAGGYTF.

In the case of this clone: Different DNA sequences within this sample yield the same CDR3. As DNA, the CDR3 is TGTGCCTGGAGTGTGTCGTTCTCTGGAAACACCATATATTTT. Translation: CAWSVSFSGNTIYF. The chain couples TRBV30 to TRBJ1-3, with no clear D. The V and J ends lost 0 bases and 0 bases respectively, with 6 bases between them. The CDR3 spans 14 residues. The germline V gene has CDR1 GTSNPN and CDR2 SVGIG (reference sequence).

V gene TRBV30 combines with J gene TRBJ2-3; D might be TRBD1 (5 bases). The V end lost 1 base, the J end lost 5 bases, and 28 bases lay between the germline ends. Germline assignment: CDR1 GTSNPN and CDR2 SVGIG (reference sequence). The CDR3 consists of 19 residues. CDR3: CAWSAPQGLISTLGDTQYF. CDR3 bases: TGTGCCTGGAGTGCCCCTCAGGGTCTTATCAGCACGTTAGGAGATACGCAGTATTTT.

The rearrangement joins TRBV5-5 to TRBJ2-3; 8 nucleotides line up with TRBD1. The CDR3 has 16 amino acids. V shed 2 bases, J shed 3 bases, and the junction held 8 bases outside the gene matches. The germline V gene has CDR1 SGHKS and CDR2 YYEKEE (reference sequence). CDR3: CASSFSGRGLTDTQYF. In DNA, the CDR3 is TGTGCCAGCAGCTTTAGTGGCAGGGGGCTAACAGATACGCAGTATTTT. The complete variable domain, with remaining parts taken from reference TRBV5-5 and TRBJ2-3, reads DAGVTQSPTHLIKTRGQQVTLRCSPISGHKSVSWYQQVLGQGPQFIFQYYEKEERGRGNFPDRFSARQFPNYSSELNVNALLLGDSALYLCASSFSGRGLTDTQYFGPGTRLTVL.

This chain joins TRBV6-5 and TRBJ2-3; 9 nucleotides line up with TRBD1. There are 14 residues in the CDR3. J was trimmed by 6 bases and V by 6 bases; bases with no gene match: 7. Germline-derived CDR1 and CDR2 are MNHEY and SVGAGI. The CDR3 bases are TGTGCCAGCAGCCGGGACAGGGAGGACGATACGCAGTATTTT. As protein: CASSRDREDDTQYF.

This clone appeared a single time. CDR3 sequence reads: CASSLGGDSTNEQFF. The CDR3 nucleotides read TGTGCCAGCAGCTTAGGCGGGGACAGCACAAATGAGCAGTTCTTC. The gene calls are TRBV13 and TRBJ2-1; 7 bases align to TRBD1. V lost 0 bases and J lost 7; bases outside the gene matches: 6. The germline CDR1 and CDR2 sequences are PRHDT and FYEKMQ (reference sequence). This CDR3 contains 15 residues. Drawing the rest from reference TRBV13 and TRBJ2-1, the complete variable domain is AAGVIQSPRHLIKEKRETATLKCYPIPRHDTVYWYQQGPGQDPQFLISFYEKMQSDKGSIPDRFSAQQFSDYHSELNMSSLELGDSALYFCASSLGGDSTNEQFFGPGTRLTVL.

This chain links TRBV7-2 with TRBJ1-1, with D hard to call. Germline V gene lookup returns CDR1 SGHTA and CDR2 FQGNSA. Trimming stripped 0 bases from V and 6 bases from J, with 11 bases between. CDR3 length: 14 residues. The CDR3 sequence is CASSLARLPAEAFF. DNA of the CDR3: TGTGCCAGCAGCTTAGCCCGCCTCCCGGCTGAAGCTTTCTTT. Based on the CDR3 plus reference TRBV7-2 and TRBJ1-1, the full variable domain is GAGVSQSPSNKVTEKGKDVELRCDPISGHTALYWYRQSLGQGLEFLIYFQGNSAPDKSGLPSDRFSAERTGGSVSTLTIQRTQQEDSAVYLCASSLARLPAEAFFGQGTRLTVV.